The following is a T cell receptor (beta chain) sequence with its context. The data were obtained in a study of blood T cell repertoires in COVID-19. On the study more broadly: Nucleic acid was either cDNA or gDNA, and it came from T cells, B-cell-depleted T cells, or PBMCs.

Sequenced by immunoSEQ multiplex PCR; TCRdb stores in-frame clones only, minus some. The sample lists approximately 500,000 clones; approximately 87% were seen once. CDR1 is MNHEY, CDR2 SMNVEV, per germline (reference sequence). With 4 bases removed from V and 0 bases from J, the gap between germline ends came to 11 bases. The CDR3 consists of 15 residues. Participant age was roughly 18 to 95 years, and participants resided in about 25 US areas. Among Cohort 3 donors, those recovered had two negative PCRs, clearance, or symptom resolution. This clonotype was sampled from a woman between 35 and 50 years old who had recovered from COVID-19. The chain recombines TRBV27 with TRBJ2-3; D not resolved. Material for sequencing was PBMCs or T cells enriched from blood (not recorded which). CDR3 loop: CASSSDFFSTDTQYF. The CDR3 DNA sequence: TGTGCCAGCAGTTCCGACTTTTTTAGCACAGATACGCAGTATTTT.